A selection of T cell receptor beta chains follows, all from one sample in a study of cytomegalovirus exposure and HLA in healthy donors. Only in-frame clones appear in the TCRdb table, and some are missing; sequencing was by immunoSEQ multiplex PCR. The sample lists about 94,000 clones; 70% to 80% were seen once. The sequenced sample was PBMCs. These receptors all stem from a man younger than 40 in good health and CMV-seropositive. Each CDR3 is given with its conserved first and last residue. Fields, in order: J gene, D gene, V gene, CDR3 length, clone size, CDR3 DNA, CDR3 protein. The D gene is left open where the match is weak. Where a row states a size, it is once, few, many or the class of an expanded clone; other rows omit it.

TRBJ1-2,NA,TRBV4-2,13,NA,TGTGCCAGCAGCCAAGTGGGAGGGCCCGGCTACACCTTC,CASSQVGGPGYTF
TRBJ2-3,NA,TRBV4-2,15,NA,TGTGCCAGCAGCCAAGATGGACAGAGCACAGATACGCAGTATTTT,CASSQDGQSTDTQYF
TRBJ1-5,TRBD1,TRBV12-5,15,NA,TGTGCTAGTGGTTTTGGGACAGGGGCTCGTCAGCCCCAGCATTTT,CASGFGTGARQPQHF
TRBJ2-1,TRBD1,TRBV27,16,NA,TGTGCCAGCAGTTTAGCCGGGACAGGGTCACACAATGAGCAGTTCTTC,CASSLAGTGSHNEQFF
TRBJ2-7,NA,TRBV4-1,15,few,TGCGCCAGCAGCCAAGAACCCCGGGGTGAAAGGGAGCAGTACTTC,CASSQEPRGEREQYF
TRBJ1-2,NA,TRBV30,14,NA,TGTGCCTGGAGTGTACTCGAAGGGGCCGACGGCTACACCTTC,CAWSVLEGADGYTF
TRBJ1-5,NA,TRBV10-2,16,NA,TGCGCCAGCAGTGAGTCTCTACAGAACTTGTATCAGCCCCAGCATTTT,CASSESLQNLYQPQHF
TRBJ2-5,NA,TRBV7-9,14,NA,TGTGCCAGCAGCGTTAGCGGAGCGACAGAGACCCAGTACTTC,CASSVSGATETQYF
TRBJ1-5,NA,TRBV5-1,15,once,TGCGCCAGCAGCTTGGGGCCAGGGGACAATCAGCCCCAGCATTTT,CASSLGPGDNQPQHF
TRBJ2-7,TRBD1,TRBV6-1,15,NA,TGTGCCAGCAGCGTATCCGGGACAGGGGGCCTCGAGCAGTACTTC,CASSVSGTGGLEQYF
TRBJ2-2,TRBD2,TRBV6-4,14,NA,TGTGCCAGCAGTGAGCGGGGGGACACCGGGGAGCTGTTTTTT,CASSERGDTGELFF
TRBJ1-1,TRBD1,TRBV10-2,18,NA,TGCGCCAGCAGTGAGCGAAGGACAGGGCGACGTAAGAACACTGAAGCTTTCTTT,CASSERRTGRRKNTEAFF
TRBJ1-5,NA,TRBV4-3,17,NA,TGCGCCAGCAGCCAAGAGGAGCCGCCTCGAGGAAACCAGCCCCAGCATTTT,CASSQEEPPRGNQPQHF
TRBJ1-6,NA,TRBV29-1,13,NA,TGCAGCGTTGGACAGGACTATAATTCACCCCTCCACTTT,CSVGQDYNSPLHF
TRBJ1-6,TRBD1,TRBV6-1,14,NA,TGTGCCAGCAGGACAGGGAGAGATAATTCACCCCTCCACTTT,CASRTGRDNSPLHF
TRBJ2-5,TRBD2,TRBV2,13,NA,TGTGCCAGCAGAGCTAGCGGACAAGAGACCCAGTACTTC,CASRASGQETQYF